Following are 18 T cell receptor beta chains from one sample sequenced in a study of early T cells in non-severe SARS-CoV-2 infection. TCRdb called the 5' RACE reads again in MiXCR, with one record for every CDR3 protein. Among 75,000 to 90,000 distinct CDR3 sequences, under 15% were seen once, and the ten largest hold 4.5% to 7%. The sample taken for sequencing was whole blood. The receptors originated from an adult who was a healthcare worker with PCR-confirmed SARS-CoV-2 infection or an uninfected control (not recorded which).

This clonotype has just a few counts. The chain links TRBV27 to TRBJ2-1; 8 bases agree with TRBD2. Trimming at V came to 8 bases and at J to 5 bases, leaving 14 bases not matched to a gene. The V gene's germline CDR1 is MNHEY and CDR2 SMNVEV (reference sequence). CDR3 length equals 16 residues. The CDR3 DNA sequence: TGTGCCAGCTCCGAGGCCGGGACTAGGGTCGACAATGAGCAGTTCTTC. Translating it yields CASSEAGTRVDNEQFF.

This clonotype was recorded many times. This chain connects TRBV9 to TRBJ2-1, with a tentative D call TRBD1 (6 bases). The CDR3 is made up of 15 amino acids. Germline V gene lookup returns CDR1 SGDLS and CDR2 YYNGEE. Between the trimmed V and J ends, which lost 0 bases and 4 bases, there was a span of 11 bases. CDR3 DNA: TGTGCCAGCAGCGTAGGAGGGGGAGCGTACAATGAGCAGTTCTTC. Encoded protein: CASSVGGGAYNEQFF.

The chain uses TRBV20-1 and TRBJ2-1; perhaps TRBD2 as D (5 bases). The ends were cut back, 4 bases at V and 9 bases at J, with 13 bases in the middle. In germline, CDR1 is DFQATT, CDR2 SNEGSKA (reference sequence). The CDR3 is 12 residues long. CDR3 in amino acids: CSAIDEGPEQFF. DNA for the CDR3: TGCAGTGCTATCGACGAGGGCCCTGAGCAGTTCTTC.

This clonotype was counted a few times. V gene TRBV12-3 or TRBV12-4 combines with J gene TRBJ2-6; D might be TRBD2 (7 bases). V was trimmed by 3 bases and J by 0 bases, leaving 18 bases between them. The CDR3 has 19 amino acids. The CDR3 DNA follows: TGTGCCAGCAGTTTCTGGTCGGGGGGCCTCCCCTCTGGGGCCAACGTCCTGACTTTC. It codes for CASSFWSGGLPSGANVLTF.

The V and J genes are TRBV20-1 and TRBJ2-7; TRBD2 aligns across 7 bases. Germline lookup yields CDR1 DFQATT and CDR2 SNEGSKA (reference sequence). V shed 6 bases, J shed 4 bases, and the junction held 6 bases outside the gene matches. The CDR3 covers 12 residues. This chain's CDR3 is CSALWEGYEQYF. CDR3 DNA sequence: TGCAGTGCCTTATGGGAGGGATACGAGCAGTACTTC.

The CDR3 nucleotides are TGTGCCAGCTCCAGGGCTAGCGGGAACACAGATACGCAGTATTTT. It translates to CASSRASGNTDTQYF. J is TRBJ2-3 and V is TRBV7-9; the match to TRBD2 covers 9 bases. The trim removed 8 bases at V and 2 bases at J, leaving 8 bases unmatched. Germline CDR1 and CDR2: SEHNR and FQNEAQ (reference sequence). The CDR3 extends over 15 amino acids.

This chain links TRBV21-1 with TRBJ2-1; the table's D call TRBD1 went unverified against the DNA. TRBV21-1 is annotated as a pseudogene. The CDR3 spans 14 residues. CDR3 DNA: TGTGCCAGCAGCATCCCCGCCGGGGTCTATGAGCAGTTCTTC. It encodes CASSIPAGVYEQFF.

This clonotype has only one observation. The chain is built from TRBV4-3 and TRBJ2-2; possible D gene TRBD2, 6 bases. This CDR3 contains 14 residues. Trimming left V 7 bases short and J 10 bases short, with 19 bases between. The germline gives CDR1 LGHNA, CDR2 YSLEER. The CDR3: CASNREVGDEELFF. As DNA, the CDR3 is TGCGCCAGCAATAGGGAGGTTGGCGACGAGGAGCTGTTTTTT.

V gene TRBV6-2 or TRBV6-3 combines with J gene TRBJ2-7, with D perhaps TRBD2 (6 bases). The CDR3 is 12 residues long. Trimming removed 4 bases at V and 5 bases at J, with 9 bases between. The germline V gene has CDR1 MNHEY and CDR2 SVGEGT. Written as DNA, the CDR3 is TGTGCCAGCAGTTTCGGCGGGAACGAGCAGTACTTC. This encodes CASSFGGNEQYF.

This clonotype was seen a few times. This rearrangement joins TRBV28 to TRBJ2-7, with 9 bases fitting TRBD1. The CDR3 runs to 14 residues. Germline CDR1 MDHEN, CDR2 SYDVKM. The V gene end was trimmed by 7 bases and the J gene end by 2 bases; junction bases not matched to a gene: 6. In DNA form, the CDR3 reads TGTGCCAGCACTCGGACAGGGGCAACCTACGAGCAGTACTTC. This translates into CASTRTGATYEQYF.

This clonotype has only a few counts. The chain carries TRBV20-1 and TRBJ2-7, with no clear D. The CDR3 consists of 11 residues. Germline values: CDR1 DFQATT, CDR2 SNEGSKA (reference sequence). Trimming cost V 7 bases and J 7 bases, with 14 bases left between them. DNA for the CDR3: TGCAGTGTTCCGACCCCCCGGGAGCAGTACTTC. It yields the protein CSVPTPREQYF.

The chain recombines TRBV29-1 with TRBJ2-6, with 8 bases identical to TRBD1. J was trimmed by 1 base and V by 4 bases; bases with no gene match: 3. In germline, CDR1 is SQVTM, CDR2 ANQGSEA. This CDR3 spans 15 amino acids. The CDR3 reads CSVAGQASGANVLTF. The CDR3, as DNA: TGCAGCGTTGCGGGACAGGCGTCTGGGGCCAACGTCCTGACTTTC.

This clonotype was seen only once. An end of the junction does not agree with germline; a read error may underlie this. The chain recombines TRBV6-2 or TRBV6-3 with TRBJ1-3; D is ambiguous. Germline values: CDR1 MNHEY, CDR2 SVGEGT. The CDR3 length is 14 residues. In nucleotides, the CDR3 is TGTGCCAGCACCTACACTAACTCTGGAAGCACCATATATTTT. Its translation is CASTYTNSGSTIYF.

In this sample, this clonotype turned up a few times. The rearrangement uses TRBV12-3 or TRBV12-4 and TRBJ2-2; D uncertain. CDR3 size: 12 residues. Trimming removed 5 bases at V and 6 bases at J, with 7 bases between. CDR3 in DNA: TGTGCCAGCAGTCCGATAGCCGGGGAGCTGTTTTTT. Amino acid sequence: CASSPIAGELFF.

This clonotype was recorded many times. The CDR3 nucleotides read TGTGCCAGCAGCTTAGGGGGACTCTTGCAGTACTTC. The encoded protein is CASSLGGLLQYF. The chain has TRBV11-2 and TRBJ2-7, with D possibly TRBD2 on 6 matching bases. The CDR3 is 12 residues long. Germline V gene lookup returns CDR1 SGHAT and CDR2 FQNNGV. Trimming pared 1 base from V and 9 bases from J, leaving 10 bases between.

The rearrangement uses TRBV6-6 and TRBJ1-1; D is uncertain. Germline values: CDR1 MNHNY, CDR2 SVGAGI (reference sequence). CDR3 length: 11 amino acids. V was clipped by 8 bases and J by 4 bases, with 8 bases between them. The CDR3, as DNA: TGTGCCAGCCTCGGACCCACTGAAGCTTTCTTT. Translating it yields CASLGPTEAFF.

This clonotype was counted between two and nine times. This chain joins TRBV5-1 and TRBJ2-3; D is unresolved. The CDR3 contains 16 residues. The germline V gene encodes CDR1 SGHRS and CDR2 YFSETQ. The V gene lost 4 bases and the J gene lost 0 bases, with 15 bases spanning the gap. CDR3: CASSGKDGTSTDTQYF. CDR3 nucleotide sequence: TGCGCCAGCAGCGGAAAAGACGGTACTAGCACAGATACGCAGTATTTT.

The J gene is TRBJ1-6, the V gene TRBV7-2, with TRBD1 matching over 7 bases. Germline V gene lookup returns CDR1 SGHTA and CDR2 FQGNSA. J lost 7 bases, V lost 6 bases, and 12 bases had no gene match. The CDR3 runs to 16 residues. The CDR3 DNA reads TGTGCCAGCAGTTCCCTACAGGGGCAGGGCAATTCACCCCTCCACTTT. Its translation: CASSSLQGQGNSPLHF.